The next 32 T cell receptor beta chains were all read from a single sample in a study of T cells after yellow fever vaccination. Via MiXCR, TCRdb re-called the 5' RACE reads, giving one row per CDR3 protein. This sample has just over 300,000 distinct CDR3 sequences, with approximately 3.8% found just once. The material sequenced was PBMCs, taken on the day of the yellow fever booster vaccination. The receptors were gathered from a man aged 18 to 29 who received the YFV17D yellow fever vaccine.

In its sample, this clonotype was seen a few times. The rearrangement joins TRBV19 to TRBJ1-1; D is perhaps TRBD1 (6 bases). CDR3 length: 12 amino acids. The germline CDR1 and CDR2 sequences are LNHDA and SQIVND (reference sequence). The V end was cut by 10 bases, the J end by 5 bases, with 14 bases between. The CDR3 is CATNLQGTEAFF. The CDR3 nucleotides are TGTGCCACCAATCTACAGGGAACTGAAGCTTTCTTT.

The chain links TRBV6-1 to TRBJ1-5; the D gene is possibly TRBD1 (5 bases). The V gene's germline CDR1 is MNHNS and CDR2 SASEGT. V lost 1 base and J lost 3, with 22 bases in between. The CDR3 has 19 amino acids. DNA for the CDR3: TGTGCCAGCAGTGAAGGGACATGGACACTGAGGAGAGTCAATCAGCCCCAGCATTTT. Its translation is CASSEGTWTLRRVNQPQHF.

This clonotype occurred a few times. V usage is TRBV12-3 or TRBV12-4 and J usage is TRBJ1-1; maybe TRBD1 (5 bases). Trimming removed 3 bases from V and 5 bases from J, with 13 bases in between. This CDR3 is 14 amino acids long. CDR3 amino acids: CASSFTISGTEAFF. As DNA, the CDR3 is TGTGCCAGCAGTTTCACAATTTCAGGGACTGAAGCTTTCTTT.

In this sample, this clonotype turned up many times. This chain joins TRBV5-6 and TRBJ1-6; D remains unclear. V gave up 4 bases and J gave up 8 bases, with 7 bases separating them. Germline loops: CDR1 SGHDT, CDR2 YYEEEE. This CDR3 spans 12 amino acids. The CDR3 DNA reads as TGTGCCAGCAGCCTCACCTATTCACCCCTCCACTTT. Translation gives CASSLTYSPLHF.

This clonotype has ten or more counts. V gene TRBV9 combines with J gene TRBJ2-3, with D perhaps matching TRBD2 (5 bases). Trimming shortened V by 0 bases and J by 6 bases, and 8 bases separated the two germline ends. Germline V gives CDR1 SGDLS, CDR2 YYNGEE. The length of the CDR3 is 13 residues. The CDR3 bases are TGTGCCAGCAGCGTAGCCGGGGTGGATACGCAGTATTTT. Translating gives CASSVAGVDTQYF.

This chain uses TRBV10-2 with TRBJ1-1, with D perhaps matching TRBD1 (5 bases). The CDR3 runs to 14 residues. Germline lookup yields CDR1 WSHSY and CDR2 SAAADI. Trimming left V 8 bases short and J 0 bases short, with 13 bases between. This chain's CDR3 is CASARVGVNTEAFF. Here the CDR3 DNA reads TGCGCCAGCGCCAGGGTAGGAGTGAACACTGAAGCTTTCTTT.

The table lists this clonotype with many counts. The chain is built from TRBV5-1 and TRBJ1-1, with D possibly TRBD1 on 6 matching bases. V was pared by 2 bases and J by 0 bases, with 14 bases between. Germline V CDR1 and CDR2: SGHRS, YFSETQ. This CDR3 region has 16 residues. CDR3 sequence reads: CASSFGTRIMNTEAFF. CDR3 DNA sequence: TGCGCCAGCAGCTTTGGGACACGGATTATGAACACTGAAGCTTTCTTT.

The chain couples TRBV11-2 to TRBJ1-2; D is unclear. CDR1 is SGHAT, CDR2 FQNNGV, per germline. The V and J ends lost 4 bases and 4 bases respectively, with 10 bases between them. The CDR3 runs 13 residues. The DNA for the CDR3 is TGTGCCAGCAGCTCTTCAAGGACCTATGGCTACACCTTC. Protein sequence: CASSSSRTYGYTF.

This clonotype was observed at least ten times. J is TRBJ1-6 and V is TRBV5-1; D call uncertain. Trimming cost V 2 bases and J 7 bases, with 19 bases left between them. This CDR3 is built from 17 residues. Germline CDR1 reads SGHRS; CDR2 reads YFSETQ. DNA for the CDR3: TGCGCCAGCAGCTTTGTATTCGAGGGAATTGGGAATTCACCCCTCCACTTT. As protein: CASSFVFEGIGNSPLHF. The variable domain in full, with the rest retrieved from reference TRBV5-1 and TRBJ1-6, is KAGVTQTPRYLIKTRGQQVTLSCSPISGHRSVSWYQQTPGQGLQFLFEYFSETQRNKGNFPGRFSGRQFSNSRSEMNVSTLELGDSALYLCASSFVFEGIGNSPLHFGNGTRLTVT.

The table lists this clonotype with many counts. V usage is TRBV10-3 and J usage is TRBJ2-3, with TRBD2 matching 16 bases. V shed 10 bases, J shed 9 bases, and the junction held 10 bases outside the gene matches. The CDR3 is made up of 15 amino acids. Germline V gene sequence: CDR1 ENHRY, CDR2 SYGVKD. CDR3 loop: CATQAGLAGGGTQYF. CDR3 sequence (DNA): TGTGCCACCCAGGCGGGACTAGCGGGGGGGGGAACGCAGTATTTT.

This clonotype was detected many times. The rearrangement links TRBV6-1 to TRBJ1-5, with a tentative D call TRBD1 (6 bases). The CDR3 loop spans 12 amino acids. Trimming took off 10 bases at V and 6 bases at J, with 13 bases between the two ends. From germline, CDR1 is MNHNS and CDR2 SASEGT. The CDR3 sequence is CATRQEGQPQHF. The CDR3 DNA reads TGTGCCACCCGACAGGAGGGTCAGCCCCAGCATTTT.

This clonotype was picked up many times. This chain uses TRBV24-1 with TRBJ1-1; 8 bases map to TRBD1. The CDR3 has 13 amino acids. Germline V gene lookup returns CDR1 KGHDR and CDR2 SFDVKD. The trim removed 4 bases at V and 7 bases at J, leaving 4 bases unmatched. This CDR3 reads CATSDPDRGEAFF. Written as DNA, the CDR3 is TGTGCCACCAGTGACCCCGACAGGGGTGAAGCTTTCTTT.

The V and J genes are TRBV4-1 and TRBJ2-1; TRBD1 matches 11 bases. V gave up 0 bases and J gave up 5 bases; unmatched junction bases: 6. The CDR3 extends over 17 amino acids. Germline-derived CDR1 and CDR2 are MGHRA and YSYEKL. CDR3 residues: CASSQDPRDRGDNEQFF. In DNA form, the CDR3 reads TGCGCCAGCAGCCAAGATCCCCGGGACAGGGGGGACAATGAGCAGTTCTTC.

The CDR3 sequence is CASSLDEGSYNEQFF. In DNA, the CDR3 is TGCGCCAGCAGCTTGGATGAGGGGTCCTACAATGAGCAGTTCTTC. The chain combines TRBV5-1 with TRBJ2-1, with D perhaps TRBD1 or TRBD2 (5 bases each). CDR3 length equals 15 residues. V was pared by 0 bases and J by 1 base, with 8 bases between. The germline V gene has CDR1 SGHRS and CDR2 YFSETQ.

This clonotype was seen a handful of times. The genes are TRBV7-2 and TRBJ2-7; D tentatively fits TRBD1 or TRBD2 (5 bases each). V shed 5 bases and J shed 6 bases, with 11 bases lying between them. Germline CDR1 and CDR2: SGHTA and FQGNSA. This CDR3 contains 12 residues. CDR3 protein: CASSNTGGEQYV. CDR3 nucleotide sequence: TGTGCCAGCAGCAACACAGGAGGCGAGCAGTACGTC.

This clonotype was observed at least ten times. Written as DNA, the CDR3 is TGCAGCGTTGAATTGATTCGCACAGATACGCAGTATTTT. Translating gives CSVELIRTDTQYF. The chain recombines TRBV29-1 with TRBJ2-3; D remains unclear. In germline, CDR1 is SQVTM, CDR2 ANQGSEA. Deletions cut 2 bases from V and 1 base from J, with 7 bases between. The CDR3 extends over 13 amino acids.

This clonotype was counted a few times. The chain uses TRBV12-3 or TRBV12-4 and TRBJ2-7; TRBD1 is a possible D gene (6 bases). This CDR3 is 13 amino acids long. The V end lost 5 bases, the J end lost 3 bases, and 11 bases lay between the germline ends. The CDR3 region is CASSGGQLYEQYF. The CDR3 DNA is TGTGCCAGCAGTGGCGGACAGCTCTACGAGCAGTACTTC.

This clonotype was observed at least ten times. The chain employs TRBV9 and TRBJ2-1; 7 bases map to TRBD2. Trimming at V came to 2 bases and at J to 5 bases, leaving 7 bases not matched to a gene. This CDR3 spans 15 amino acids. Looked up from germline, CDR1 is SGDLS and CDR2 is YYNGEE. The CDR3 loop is CASSVTAGPNNEQFF. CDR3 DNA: TGTGCCAGCAGCGTGACAGCGGGGCCAAACAATGAGCAGTTCTTC.

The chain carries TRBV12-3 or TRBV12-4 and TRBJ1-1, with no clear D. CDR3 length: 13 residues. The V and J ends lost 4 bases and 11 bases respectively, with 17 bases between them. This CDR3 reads CASSSTQSMGAFF. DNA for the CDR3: TGTGCCAGCAGTTCGACCCAAAGCATGGGCGCTTTCTTT.

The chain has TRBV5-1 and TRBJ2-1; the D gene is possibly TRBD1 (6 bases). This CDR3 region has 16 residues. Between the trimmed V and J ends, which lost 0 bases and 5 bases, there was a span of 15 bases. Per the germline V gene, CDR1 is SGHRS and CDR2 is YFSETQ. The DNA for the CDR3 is TGCGCCAGCAGCTTGGAGACAGGCCAGTCCAACAATGAGCAGTTCTTC. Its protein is CASSLETGQSNNEQFF.

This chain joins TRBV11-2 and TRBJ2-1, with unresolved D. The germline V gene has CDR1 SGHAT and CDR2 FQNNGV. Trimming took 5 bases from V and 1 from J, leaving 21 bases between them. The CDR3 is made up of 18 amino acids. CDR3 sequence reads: CASSGVGGVFRSYNEQFF. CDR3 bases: TGTGCCAGCAGCGGGGTTGGTGGGGTTTTTAGGTCCTACAATGAGCAGTTCTTC.

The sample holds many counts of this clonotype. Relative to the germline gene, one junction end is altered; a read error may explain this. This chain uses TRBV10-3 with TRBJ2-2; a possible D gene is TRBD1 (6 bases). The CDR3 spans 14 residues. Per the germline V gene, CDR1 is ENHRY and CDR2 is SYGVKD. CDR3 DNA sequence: TGTGCCATCGGTCACAGGGAGAACGCCGGGGAGCTGTTTTTT. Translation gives CAIGHRENAGELFF.

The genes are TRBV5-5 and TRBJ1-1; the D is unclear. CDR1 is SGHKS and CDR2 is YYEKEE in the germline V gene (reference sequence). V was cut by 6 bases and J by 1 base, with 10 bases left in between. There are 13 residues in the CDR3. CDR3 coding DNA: TGTGCCAGCACCCGAAGAGAGAACACTGAAGCTTTCTTT. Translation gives CASTRRENTEAFF.

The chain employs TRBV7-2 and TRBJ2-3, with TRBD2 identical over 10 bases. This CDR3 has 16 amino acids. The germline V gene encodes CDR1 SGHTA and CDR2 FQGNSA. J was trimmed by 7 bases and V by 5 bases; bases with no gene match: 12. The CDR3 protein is CASSGGGTSAGHTQYF. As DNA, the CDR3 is TGTGCCAGCAGCGGGGGGGGGACTAGCGCGGGCCATACGCAGTATTTT.

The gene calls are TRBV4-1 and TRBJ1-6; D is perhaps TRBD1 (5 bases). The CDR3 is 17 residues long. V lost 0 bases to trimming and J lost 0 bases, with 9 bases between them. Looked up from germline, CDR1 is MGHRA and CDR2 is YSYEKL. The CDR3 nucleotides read TGCGCCAGCAGCCAAGATCCAGGGCGCTCCTATAATTCACCCCTCCACTTT. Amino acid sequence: CASSQDPGRSYNSPLHF.

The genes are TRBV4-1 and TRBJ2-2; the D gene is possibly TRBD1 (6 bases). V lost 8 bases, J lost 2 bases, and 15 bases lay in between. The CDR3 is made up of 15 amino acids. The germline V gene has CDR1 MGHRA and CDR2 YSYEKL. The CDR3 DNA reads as TGCGCCAGCGAGAACCGGGACATTAACACCGGGGAGCTGTTTTTT. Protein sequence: CASENRDINTGELFF.

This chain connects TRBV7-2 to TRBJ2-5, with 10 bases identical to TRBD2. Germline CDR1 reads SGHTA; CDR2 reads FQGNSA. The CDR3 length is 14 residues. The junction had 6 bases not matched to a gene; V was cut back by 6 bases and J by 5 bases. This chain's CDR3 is CASRAGTSAETQYF. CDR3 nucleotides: TGTGCCAGCAGGGCCGGGACTAGCGCGGAGACCCAGTACTTC.

The CDR3 DNA is TGCAGCGCCGCGGGGGATCCAGCTTTCTTT. Amino acid sequence: CSAAGDPAFF. This chain links TRBV29-1 with TRBJ1-1; tentative D call: TRBD1 (5 bases). There are 10 residues in the CDR3. V was pared by 7 bases and J by 10 bases, with 13 bases between. Germline loops: CDR1 SQVTM, CDR2 ANQGSEA.

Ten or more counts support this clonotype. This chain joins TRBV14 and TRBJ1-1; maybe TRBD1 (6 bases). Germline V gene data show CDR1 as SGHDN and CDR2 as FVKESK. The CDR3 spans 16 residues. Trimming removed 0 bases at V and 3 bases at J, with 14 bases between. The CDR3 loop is CASSQDLRGLDTEAFF. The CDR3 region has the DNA TGTGCCAGCAGCCAAGATCTGCGGGGGCTCGACACTGAAGCTTTCTTT.

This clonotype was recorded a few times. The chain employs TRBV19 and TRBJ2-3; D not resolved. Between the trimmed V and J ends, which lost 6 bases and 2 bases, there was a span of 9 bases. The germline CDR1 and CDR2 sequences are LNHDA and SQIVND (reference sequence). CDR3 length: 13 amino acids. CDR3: CASRKRSTDTQYF. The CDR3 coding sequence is TGTGCCAGTAGAAAGCGTTCCACAGATACGCAGTATTTT.

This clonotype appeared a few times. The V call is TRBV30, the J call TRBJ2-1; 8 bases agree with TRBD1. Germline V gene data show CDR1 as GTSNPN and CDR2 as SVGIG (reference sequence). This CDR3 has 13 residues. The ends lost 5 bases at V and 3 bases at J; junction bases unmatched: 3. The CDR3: CAWETGVYNEQFF. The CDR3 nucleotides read TGTGCCTGGGAGACAGGGGTCTACAATGAGCAGTTCTTC.

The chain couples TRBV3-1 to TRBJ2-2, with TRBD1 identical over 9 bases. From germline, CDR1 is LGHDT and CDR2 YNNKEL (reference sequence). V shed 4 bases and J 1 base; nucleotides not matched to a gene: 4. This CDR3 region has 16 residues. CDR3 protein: CASSLGQGVNTGELFF. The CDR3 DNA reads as TGTGCCAGCAGCCTGGGACAGGGAGTGAACACCGGGGAGCTGTTTTTT.